Listed below are T cell receptor beta chains from one sample, sequenced in a study of cytomegalovirus exposure and HLA in healthy donors. TCRdb keeps only in-frame clones here, not all; method: immunoSEQ multiplex PCR. The sample contains some 140,000 clones, around 80% of which appear only once. Input material: PBMCs. The receptors originated from a woman between 35 and 50 years old in good health and CMV-seronegative. Each CDR3 is given with its conserved first and last residue. Each record gives: clone size, J gene, D gene, V gene, CDR3 protein, CDR3 DNA. The D gene is left open where the match is weak. For some rows the clone size is stated as once, few or many, or as a class when expanded; others skip it.

NA TRBJ2-1 TRBD1 TRBV14 CASSQGQGIYNEQFF TGTGCCAGCAGCCAAGGACAGGGAATCTACAATGAGCAGTTCTTC
NA TRBJ2-2 NA TRBV5-4 CASSAIATGELFF TGTGCCAGCAGCGCAATAGCTACCGGGGAGCTGTTTTTT
few TRBJ1-2 NA TRBV19 CASSLAQGQTYGYTF TGTGCCAGTTCACTTGCCCAGGGCCAGACCTATGGCTACACCTTC
NA TRBJ2-4 NA TRBV27 CASSLQGGGNIQYF TGTGCCAGCAGTTTACAGGGTGGGGGCAACATTCAGTACTTC
NA TRBJ1-1 NA TRBV7-9 CASIGRSGTEAFF TGTGCCAGCATCGGACGGTCGGGAACTGAAGCTTTCTTT
few TRBJ1-1 NA TRBV5-1 CASSLGAEGDTEAFF TGCGCCAGCAGCTTGGGCGCGGAAGGGGACACTGAAGCTTTCTTT
few TRBJ2-1 NA TRBV27 CASSLGGLGYNEQFF TGTGCCAGCAGTTTAGGCGGACTTGGGTACAATGAGCAGTTCTTC
few TRBJ1-2 NA TRBV7-6 CASSPGQSYGYTF TGTGCCAGCAGCCCTGGACAGTCCTATGGCTACACCTTC
NA TRBJ1-2 NA TRBV19 CASSPDHGYTF TGTGCCAGTAGTCCAGATCATGGCTACACCTTC
NA TRBJ1-1 NA TRBV7-6 CASSLAKGPGTEAFF TGTGCCAGCAGCTTAGCGAAGGGGCCCGGCACTGAAGCTTTCTTT
NA TRBJ1-1 TRBD1 TRBV28 CASSLGTGVWAFF TGTGCCAGCAGCTTAGGGACAGGGGTTTGGGCTTTCTTT
NA TRBJ2-2 NA TRBV2 CASSEVASGAGELFF TGTGCCAGCAGTGAAGTGGCGTCCGGGGCCGGGGAGCTGTTTTTT
NA TRBJ1-5 NA TRBV2 CASSSESVYQPQHF TGTGCCAGCAGTTCGGAGTCTGTCTATCAGCCCCAGCATTTT
NA TRBJ1-1 NA TRBV11-3 CASSSKRDTEAFF TGTGCCAGCAGCTCGAAGCGGGACACTGAAGCTTTCTTT
NA TRBJ1-1 TRBD1 TRBV9 CASSVGDRNTEAFF TGTGCCAGCAGCGTAGGGGACAGGAACACTGAAGCTTTCTTT
NA TRBJ1-2 TRBD1 TRBV28 CASSSTGGSYGYTF TGTGCCAGCAGCAGCACAGGGGGCTCCTATGGCTACACCTTC
NA TRBJ2-3 TRBD1 TRBV30 CAWSVDRGGRGTDTQYF TGTGCCTGGAGTGTAGACAGGGGAGGAAGGGGCACAGATACGCAGTATTTT
NA TRBJ1-2 NA TRBV30 CAWSVQGGYGYTF TGTGCCTGGAGTGTACAAGGGGGCTATGGCTACACCTTC
NA TRBJ2-5 TRBD2 TRBV27 CASTVERDLLAGGPQTQYF TGTGCCAGCACGGTGGAAAGGGATCTACTAGCGGGAGGGCCGCAGACCCAGTACTTC
NA TRBJ1-5 TRBD1 TRBV28 CASSLQGSQPQHF TGTGCCAGTAGTTTACAGGGGAGCCAGCCCCAGCATTTT